Listed here are 16 T cell receptor beta chains from one sample, sequenced in a study of blood T cell repertoires in COVID-19. Method: immunoSEQ multiplex PCR; TCRdb's copy keeps in-frame clones and lacks some. The table lists about 220,000 clones, approximately 80% of them singletons. The sample was peripheral blood. The source of these receptors is a human donor in a cohort sampled during active COVID-19.

V usage is TRBV7-3 and J usage is TRBJ2-1; 9 nucleotides match TRBD1. This CDR3 comprises 15 residues. CDR1 and CDR2 from the germline V gene are SGHTA and FQGTGA. The J segment lost 2 bases and the V segment lost 5 bases, leaving 4 bases of the junction unmatched. CDR3 in DNA: TGTGCCAGCAGCGCTGACAGGGGGACCTACAATGAGCAGTTCTTC. Translated: CASSADRGTYNEQFF.

This clone was picked up one time. The genes are TRBV7-2 and TRBJ1-4; D is unresolved. Trimming removed 5 bases at V and 7 bases at J, with 14 bases between. The CDR3 extends over 14 amino acids. Germline V gene lookup returns CDR1 SGHTA and CDR2 FQGNSA. CDR3 loop: CASSPGFKGEKLFF. The CDR3 nucleotides are TGTGCCAGCAGCCCGGGGTTTAAGGGTGAAAAACTGTTTTTT.

The chain has TRBV6-5 and TRBJ2-7; a possible D gene is TRBD2 (5 bases). The germline V gene has CDR1 MNHEY and CDR2 SVGAGI. Trimming took off 0 bases at V and 4 bases at J, with 13 bases between the two ends. The CDR3 has 15 amino acids. Here the CDR3 reads CASSYSSRGYYEQYF. The CDR3 DNA sequence: TGTGCCAGCAGTTACTCAAGCCGGGGATATTACGAGCAGTACTTC.

V is TRBV6-2 or TRBV6-3 and J is TRBJ1-5, with 12 bases aligning to TRBD1. The junction had 20 bases not matched to a gene; V was cut back by 5 bases and J by 6 bases. This CDR3 comprises 20 residues. The germline gives CDR1 MNHEY, CDR2 SVGEGT. This chain's CDR3 is CASSTQQLPRDRGQGQPQHF. CDR3 bases: TGTGCCAGCAGTACCCAGCAGTTACCCCGGGACAGGGGGCAGGGTCAGCCCCAGCATTTT.

This clone was recorded once. V is TRBV25-1 and J is TRBJ2-5; D might be TRBD2 (6 bases). V lost 10 bases and J 5 bases, leaving 23 bases between the germline ends. The CDR3 contains 15 residues. Germline V gene sequence: CDR1 MGHDK, CDR2 SYGVNS. The CDR3 DNA sequence: TGTGCCACCCAGGCATGGCGTGGAGGGGAGGAGACCCAGTACTTC. This translates into CATQAWRGGEETQYF.

The chain is built from TRBV5-6 and TRBJ2-1, with 8 bases matching TRBD2. Germline lookup yields CDR1 SGHDT and CDR2 YYEEEE. The CDR3 extends over 14 amino acids. Trimming took 5 bases from V and 6 from J; bases not matched to a gene: 7. The chain's CDR3 is CASSSGLGFNEQFF. CDR3 bases: TGTGCCAGCAGTTCGGGACTAGGGTTCAATGAGCAGTTCTTC.

This clone has a handful of counts. The chain recombines TRBV6-5 with TRBJ2-2; D uncertain. Germline lookup yields CDR1 MNHEY and CDR2 SVGAGI. Trimming stripped 2 bases from V and 5 bases from J, with 3 bases between. This CDR3 comprises 12 residues. This CDR3 is CASSYPTGELFF. The CDR3 DNA reads as TGTGCCAGCAGTTACCCTACCGGGGAGCTGTTTTTT.

The chain joins TRBV19 to TRBJ1-5, with TRBD1 matching 7 bases. With V trimmed by 1 base and J by 6 bases, 6 bases remained unmatched. Germline V lookup: CDR1 LNHDA, CDR2 SQIVND (reference sequence). This CDR3 contains 15 residues. CDR3 nucleotide sequence: TGTGCCAGTAGTATAGGGGCAGGGGGTATTCAGCCCCAGCATTTT. Amino acids: CASSIGAGGIQPQHF.

The chain employs TRBV23-1 and TRBJ2-5; 7 bases match TRBD2. TRBV23-1 is noted as an ORF with a role that remains uncertain. CDR3 length: 14 amino acids. V lost 3 bases to trimming and J lost 5 bases; unmatched junction nucleotides: 6. The CDR3 bases are TGCGCCAGCAGTCACAGAGGGAGGGCCGAGACCCAGTACTTC. Amino acid sequence: CASSHRGRAETQYF.

This clone showed up just a few times. The CDR3 loop reads CAISESVGQGGYGYTF. The CDR3 coding sequence is TGTGCCATCAGTGAGTCCGTGGGACAGGGCGGCTATGGCTACACCTTC. This chain joins TRBV10-3 and TRBJ1-2, with 9 bases aligning to TRBD1. Germline V gene data show CDR1 as ENHRY and CDR2 as SYGVKD. This CDR3 has 16 amino acids. The V segment lost 0 bases and the J segment 4 bases; nucleotides outside the gene matches: 6.

This chain joins TRBV7-2 and TRBJ2-1; TRBD1 matches 8 bases. The CDR3 extends over 14 amino acids. Germline CDR1 and CDR2: SGHTA and FQGNSA. Losses at the gene ends were 5 bases for V and 4 bases for J; bases not matched to a gene: 4. DNA for the CDR3: TGTGCCAGCAGCCCAGGGACAGGATACAATGAGCAGTTCTTC. Its protein is CASSPGTGYNEQFF.

This clone was counted a single time. The chain joins TRBV30 to TRBJ1-4; TRBD1 matches 11 bases. The CDR3 is made up of 16 amino acids. Germline V lookup: CDR1 GTSNPN, CDR2 SVGIG (reference sequence). Trimming removed 2 bases from V and 4 bases from J; junction bases left unmatched: 6. The CDR3 loop reads CAWSSGQGVFNEKLFF. The CDR3 nucleotides are TGTGCCTGGAGTTCGGGACAGGGGGTTTTTAATGAAAAACTGTTTTTT.

This clone was seen a single time. The V gene is TRBV5-1, the J gene TRBJ2-5, with 8 positions matching TRBD1. The CDR3 is 14 amino acids. V trimming: 2 bases; J trimming: 2 bases; junction bases outside the gene matches: 2. The V gene's germline CDR1 is SGHRS and CDR2 YFSETQ. The CDR3 DNA follows: TGCGCCAGCAGCTTAAACAGGGGGCAAGAGACCCAGTACTTC. Its protein is CASSLNRGQETQYF.

The chain combines TRBV7-9 with TRBJ2-3; 7 nucleotides line up with TRBD1. The length of the CDR3 is 17 residues. Germline-derived CDR1 and CDR2 are SEHNR and FQNEAQ (reference sequence). J gave up 0 bases and V 6 bases, and 12 bases lay outside the gene matches. CDR3: CASSRVGGLTSTDTQYF. Written as DNA, the CDR3 is TGTGCCAGCAGTCGTGTAGGGGGCTTAACTAGCACAGATACGCAGTATTTT.

The CDR3 bases are TGTGCCAGCAGAACCGGGACAGGGAACACCGGGGAGCTGTTTTTT. It translates to CASRTGTGNTGELFF. V and J are TRBV7-9 and TRBJ2-2, with 8 positions matching TRBD1. The germline V gene has CDR1 SEHNR and CDR2 FQNEAQ (reference sequence). Unmatched junction bases numbered 4, after V lost 6 bases and J lost 1 base. CDR3 length: 15 amino acids.

This rearrangement joins TRBV28 to TRBJ2-7, with a possible D match to TRBD2 (7 bases). With 7 bases removed from V and 7 bases from J, the gap between germline ends came to 20 bases. The CDR3 is 14 residues long. Per the germline V gene, CDR1 is MDHEN and CDR2 is SYDVKM. The CDR3 loop is CASTQDSIGREQYF. The CDR3, as DNA: TGTGCCAGCACCCAGGACAGCATCGGGAGGGAGCAGTACTTC. Full variable domain (missing parts from reference TRBV28 and TRBJ2-7): DVKVTQSSRYLVKRTGEKVFLECVQDMDHENMFWYRQDPGLGLRLIYFSYDVKMKEKGDIPEGYSVSREKKERFSLILESASTNQTSMYLCASTQDSIGREQYFGPGTRLTVT.